Detailed here is one T cell receptor beta chain. Its target is not known. Use of 60 Vbeta and 13 Jbeta primers characterized the PCR. The assay was immunoSEQ multiplex PCR, and TCRdb's table has in-frame clones only and misses some. Of roughly 130,000 clones listed, about 80% were seen once; the top ten hold around 3%. The sample is drawn from a study of cytomegalovirus exposure and HLA in healthy donors. The length of the CDR3 is 18 residues. Trimming took 6 bases from V and 3 from J; bases not matched to a gene: 19. CDR1 and CDR2 (germline): MNHEY, SMNVEV (reference sequence). General study points: There were several of the most significant clusters that appeared linked to common viral pathogens in a later analysis. Data from an earlier analysis indicated that most TCR beta V segments were productive either about 90% or about 30% of the time. After further analysis at a later stage, 17,000 or so TCR beta sequences were associated with HLA alleles at 0.05 false discovery rate. TCR beta chain V- and J-gene trimming was linked, in a later analysis, to a missense variant in DCLRE1C.

The V gene is TRBV27, the J gene TRBJ1-1; 7 nucleotides line up with TRBD1. Material: PBMCs. The TCR sequence derives from a boy younger than 10 in good health and CMV-seronegative. The CDR3 spells CASRELDRDLYGDTEAFF. The DNA for the CDR3 is TGTGCCAGCAGGGAACTCGACAGGGACCTATACGGTGACACTGAAGCTTTCTTT.